The 29 T cell receptor beta chains below were found in one sample sequenced in a study of blood T cells in healthy people across ages. PCR was performed a second time for roughly 6 to 12 cycles using a sample-barcoded 5' primer and a J-beta primer mix. One entry per CDR3 protein, called by TCRdb with MiXCR from the 5' RACE reads. The sample gives more than 650,000 distinct CDR3 sequences, 22% of which show up once; less than 25% is in the top ten. The sequenced material came from blood. Receptors were obtained from a man between 65 and 85 years old in good health.

This clonotype turned up a few times. The chain joins TRBV7-3 to TRBJ2-3, with D possibly matching TRBD2 (5 bases). Trimming stripped 4 bases from V and 6 bases from J, with 11 bases between. The CDR3 has 13 residues. Germline CDR1 reads SGHTA; CDR2 reads FQGTGA. The CDR3 reads CASSSTGIDTQYF. CDR3 sequence (DNA): TGTGCCAGCAGCTCAACCGGGATCGATACGCAGTATTTT.

The CDR3 protein is CASSHPVRGDTEAFF. CDR3 DNA sequence: TGTGCCAGCAGCCACCCGGTCAGGGGGGACACTGAAGCTTTCTTT. The chain employs TRBV7-8 and TRBJ1-1; TRBD1 aligns across 7 bases. J was trimmed by 3 bases and V by 5 bases; bases with no gene match: 9. The V gene's germline CDR1 is SGHVS and CDR2 FQNEAQ. This CDR3 is 15 amino acids long.

Only a few counts were recorded for this clonotype. The V and J genes are TRBV5-1 and TRBJ2-7; D not resolved. Germline V gene sequence: CDR1 SGHRS, CDR2 YFSETQ. The length of the CDR3 is 14 residues. V was trimmed by 0 bases and J by 2 bases, leaving 9 bases between them. CDR3 nucleotides: TGCGCCAGCAGCTTGGGCGGAGCCCCCTACGAGCAGTACTTC. It is translated as CASSLGGAPYEQYF. The full variable domain, its missing parts supplied by reference TRBV5-1 and TRBJ2-7, is KAGVTQTPRYLIKTRGQQVTLSCSPISGHRSVSWYQQTPGQGLQFLFEYFSETQRNKGNFPGRFSGRQFSNSRSEMNVSTLELGDSALYLCASSLGGAPYEQYFGPGTRLTVT.

V is TRBV7-2 and J is TRBJ1-1; no reliable D call. Germline V gives CDR1 SGHTA, CDR2 FQGNSA. V gave up 0 bases and J gave up 1 base, with 6 bases separating them. The CDR3 contains 14 residues. The CDR3 DNA reads TGTGCCAGCAGCTTAGCAGGACCGAACACTGAAGCTTTCTTT. It is translated as CASSLAGPNTEAFF.

This clonotype was recorded at least ten times. CDR3 in amino acids: CASSLDLLTDTQYF. CDR3 in DNA: TGCGCCAGCAGCCTGGACTTGCTCACAGATACGCAGTATTTT. The chain is built from TRBV5-1 and TRBJ2-3; maybe TRBD2 (5 bases). Trimming cost V 4 bases and J 2 bases, with 11 bases left between them. The germline gives CDR1 SGHRS, CDR2 YFSETQ. This CDR3 has 14 amino acids.

V and J are TRBV29-1 and TRBJ2-5; tentatively, D is TRBD1 or TRBD2 (5 bases each). The CDR3 sequence is 13 residues long. Germline-derived CDR1 and CDR2 are SQVTM and ANQGSEA. The V gene lost 0 bases and the J gene lost 5 bases, with 10 bases spanning the gap. This CDR3 reads CSVEDLWGETQYF. The CDR3 nucleotides are TGCAGCGTTGAAGATCTATGGGGGGAGACCCAGTACTTC.

The chain is built from TRBV4-3 and TRBJ2-1, with D possibly TRBD1 on 6 matching bases. Trimming stripped 3 bases from V and 10 bases from J, with 25 bases between. This CDR3 is built from 17 residues. Germline CDR1 is LGHNA and CDR2 is YSLEER. CDR3 amino acids: CASSQFRFWAPRGEQFF. The CDR3 DNA reads TGCGCCAGCAGCCAGTTCAGGTTTTGGGCGCCCAGGGGAGAGCAGTTCTTC.

The rearrangement links TRBV20-1 to TRBJ2-7, with 10 bases identical to TRBD2. V lost 2 bases to trimming and J lost 3 bases; unmatched junction nucleotides: 7. Looked up from germline, CDR1 is DFQATT and CDR2 is SNEGSKA (reference sequence). The CDR3 is 15 residues long. The CDR3 here is CSARYGLAGDYEQYF. The CDR3 coding sequence is TGCAGTGCTAGATACGGGCTAGCGGGAGACTACGAGCAGTACTTC.

This chain uses TRBV2 with TRBJ2-3; the match to TRBD2 covers 8 bases. Per the germline V gene, CDR1 is SNHLY and CDR2 is FYNNEI. Trimming cost V 6 bases and J 14 bases; bases outside gene matches: 7. The CDR3 runs 11 residues. CDR3 nucleotide sequence: TGTGCCAGCAGCACGGGACTAGTTATGTATTTT. Residues: CASSTGLVMYF.

This clonotype turned up a few times. The chain employs TRBV5-1 and TRBJ2-1; D is undetermined. CDR3 length: 13 residues. CDR1 is SGHRS, CDR2 YFSETQ, per germline. The V end was cut by 0 bases, the J end by 7 bases, with 8 bases between. This chain's CDR3 is CASSLEVQNEQFF. CDR3 in DNA: TGCGCCAGCAGCTTGGAGGTTCAAAATGAGCAGTTCTTC.

The rearrangement joins TRBV29-1 to TRBJ1-1, with D unclear. Germline assignment: CDR1 SQVTM and CDR2 ANQGSEA. Trimming pared 2 bases from V and 5 bases from J, leaving 9 bases between. The CDR3 runs 12 residues. The CDR3 spells CSVELEGTEAFF. CDR3 coding DNA: TGCAGCGTTGAATTGGAAGGGACTGAAGCTTTCTTT.

V gene TRBV20-1 combines with J gene TRBJ2-7, with D perhaps TRBD2 (6 bases). The DNA end lines up better with TRBJ2-1; the J call may be wrong. CDR3 size: 14 residues. Germline assignment: CDR1 DFQATT and CDR2 SNEGSKA (reference sequence). The CDR3 coding sequence is TGCAGTGCTAGTATGGGGGGAGTCTACAATGAGCAGTTCTTC. This encodes CSASMGGVYNEQFF.

This clonotype showed up just a few times. This chain links TRBV20-1 with TRBJ1-3, with 7 bases matching TRBD1. The CDR3 is 16 residues long. Germline V gives CDR1 DFQATT, CDR2 SNEGSKA (reference sequence). V was clipped by 3 bases and J by 0 bases; unmatched bases: 8. The CDR3 coding sequence is TGCAGTGCTAGGGCCAGGGGGGTGAACTCTGGAAACACCATATATTTT. Amino acid sequence: CSARARGVNSGNTIYF.

The V and J genes are TRBV6-1 and TRBJ1-4, with 9 bases matching TRBD1. In germline, CDR1 is MNHNS, CDR2 SASEGT. V shed 5 bases, J shed 6 bases, and the junction held 7 bases outside the gene matches. The CDR3 has 15 amino acids. The DNA for the CDR3 is TGTGCCAGCAGTAAACTCCGGACAGGGGATGAAAAACTGTTTTTT. Its protein product is CASSKLRTGDEKLFF.

This clonotype was seen a few times. V and J are TRBV20-1 and TRBJ2-5; TRBD2 matches at 10 bases. V lost 5 bases and J lost 1; bases outside the gene matches: 4. Germline values: CDR1 DFQATT, CDR2 SNEGSKA (reference sequence). The CDR3 loop spans 14 amino acids. The CDR3 region is CSARASGGQETQYF. The CDR3, as DNA: TGCAGTGCTCGGGCTAGCGGGGGCCAAGAGACCCAGTACTTC.

This chain connects TRBV20-1 to TRBJ2-7, with 7 bases lining up with TRBD2. Germline values: CDR1 DFQATT, CDR2 SNEGSKA (reference sequence). The CDR3 has 13 residues. Unmatched junction bases numbered 6, after V lost 6 bases and J lost 1 base. CDR3 nucleotides: TGCAGTGCGAGCGGGGTGGCTTCCTACGAGCAGTACTTC. It translates to CSASGVASYEQYF.

The table lists this clonotype with a few counts. The chain joins TRBV12-3 or TRBV12-4 to TRBJ2-3, with 10 bases lining up with TRBD2. V was clipped by 6 bases and J by 7 bases; unmatched bases: 10. There are 15 residues in the CDR3. The CDR3, as DNA: TGTGCCAGCAGCCGGACTAGCGGTCGCACGAATACGCAGTATTTT. Translated: CASSRTSGRTNTQYF.

The chain has TRBV28 and TRBJ2-1; D unclear. The CDR3 is made up of 12 amino acids. V lost 3 bases and J lost 10, with 10 bases in between. CDR1 is MDHEN, CDR2 SYDVKM, per germline. The CDR3 coding sequence is TGTGCCAGCAGTTTGTGGGGTGGCGAGCAGTTCTTC. It yields the protein CASSLWGGEQFF. The full variable domain, with the rest looked up from reference TRBV28 and TRBJ2-1, is DVKVTQSSRYLVKRTGEKVFLECVQDMDHENMFWYRQDPGLGLRLIYFSYDVKMKEKGDIPEGYSVSREKKERFSLILESASTNQTSMYLCASSLWGGEQFFGPGTRLTVL.

The chain carries TRBV9 and TRBJ2-5, with D perhaps matching TRBD2 (6 bases). The end of the DNA fits TRBJ2-1 better, so the J call may be wrong. The CDR3 has 15 amino acids. CDR1 is SGDLS and CDR2 is YYNGEE in the germline V gene. CDR3 DNA: TGTGCCAGCAGCGTACTTGGCAGGGAGGTGAATGAGCAGTTCTTC. Its protein product is CASSVLGREVNEQFF.

This sequence joins TRBV3-1 and TRBJ2-2; D gene unclear. Germline V gives CDR1 LGHDT, CDR2 YNNKEL (reference sequence). V dropped 7 bases and J dropped 4 bases, with 13 bases sitting between them. The length of the CDR3 is 14 residues. This CDR3 is CASTMSEITGELFF. The CDR3, as DNA: TGTGCCAGCACCATGTCAGAAATCACCGGGGAGCTGTTTTTT.

This chain's CDR3 is CASSLERGSDGYTF. In DNA, the CDR3 is TGTGCCAGCAGCTTAGAACGGGGATCAGATGGCTACACCTTC. V is TRBV7-2 and J is TRBJ1-2; D ambiguous. Trimming stripped 1 base from V and 6 bases from J, with 12 bases between. This CDR3 spans 14 amino acids. Germline V CDR1 and CDR2: SGHTA, FQGNSA.

The chain carries TRBV29-1 and TRBJ1-1, with TRBD1 identical over 8 bases. Germline CDR1 and CDR2: SQVTM and ANQGSEA. After removal of 7 bases from V and 4 bases from J, the junction contained 5 bases not matched to a gene. The CDR3 contains 12 residues. CDR3 DNA: TGCAGCGCTGGACAGGGCCTCACTGAAGCTTTCTTT. Amino acids: CSAGQGLTEAFF.

This clonotype was counted only a few times. The gene calls are TRBV20-1 and TRBJ2-7; D is undetermined. The germline V gene encodes CDR1 DFQATT and CDR2 SNEGSKA (reference sequence). Deletions cut 5 bases from V and 4 bases from J, with 9 bases between. The CDR3 covers 11 residues. This CDR3 is CSALKDYEQYF. The CDR3 nucleotides are TGCAGTGCTCTGAAGGATTACGAGCAGTACTTC.

The V call is TRBV14, the J call TRBJ1-2, with TRBD1 identical over 7 bases. Trimming cost V 3 bases and J 8 bases; bases outside gene matches: 9. CDR3 size: 14 residues. CDR1 SGHDN and CDR2 FVKESK come from the germline V gene. DNA of the CDR3: TGTGCCAGCAGCCAGCCGACAGGGCTTCGCGGCTACACCTTC. This gives the protein CASSQPTGLRGYTF.

The chain combines TRBV5-1 with TRBJ2-1, with no clear D. The J call may be incorrect, as the DNA end agrees better with TRBJ2-7. Per germline, CDR1 SGHRS and CDR2 YFSETQ. This CDR3 is 13 amino acids long. CDR3 in amino acids: CASSLVKGYEQYV. The CDR3, as DNA: TGCGCCAGCAGCCTTGTGAAGGGCTACGAGCAGTACGTC.

This sequence joins TRBV24-1 and TRBJ2-5; no clear D gene. The better agreement between TRBJ2-7 and the DNA end casts doubt on the J call. Germline CDR1 reads KGHDR; CDR2 reads SFDVKD. The CDR3 covers 16 residues. This CDR3 is CATSDFLSDENYEQYV. DNA for the CDR3: TGTGCCACCAGTGATTTTTTATCGGATGAAAACTACGAGCAGTACGTC.

The CDR3 DNA follows: TGTGCCAGCAGTGCATGGACAGGGGAAGAGACCCAGTACTTC. Amino acid sequence: CASSAWTGEETQYF. This chain uses TRBV28 with TRBJ2-5, with 9 positions matching TRBD1. Germline V gives CDR1 MDHEN, CDR2 SYDVKM. The CDR3 is made up of 14 amino acids. Trimming at V came to 5 bases and at J to 3 bases, leaving 4 bases not matched to a gene.

This chain uses TRBV12-3 or TRBV12-4 with TRBJ2-5, with 7 bases fitting TRBD1. The DNA matches TRBJ2-1 better at its end, which makes the J call doubtful. There are 16 residues in the CDR3. The DNA for the CDR3 is TGTGCCAGCAGTTTCCACCGGGACAGCCTTTACAATGAGCAGTTCTTC. Translation gives CASSFHRDSLYNEQFF.

This clonotype came up a few times. The V gene is TRBV5-8, the J gene TRBJ2-7; maybe TRBD1 (6 bases). V shed 4 bases and J shed 1 base, with 15 bases lying between them. Germline V lookup: CDR1 SGHTS, CDR2 YDEGEE. The CDR3 runs 15 residues. CDR3 protein: CASSRSWGLSYEQYF. The CDR3 DNA reads TGTGCCAGCAGCCGGTCTTGGGGGCTATCCTACGAGCAGTACTTC.